What follows are 2 T cell receptor beta chains derived from one specimen sequenced in a study of blood T cell repertoires in COVID-19. TCRdb's table, derived via immunoSEQ multiplex PCR, lists solely in-frame clones and lacks some. Among 100,000 or so clones listed, roughly four fifths were seen once. Specimen: peripheral blood. The receptors stem from a human donor in a cohort sampled during active COVID-19.

The V and J genes are TRBV11-3 and TRBJ1-1, with unresolved D. V dropped 1 base and J dropped 0 bases, with 15 bases sitting between them. Germline-derived CDR1 and CDR2 are SGHNT and YENEEA. This CDR3 has 17 amino acids. DNA for the CDR3: TGTGCCAGCAGCTTAGGGCGCGGGGTGGGCATGAACACTGAAGCTTTCTTT. Its protein is CASSLGRGVGMNTEAFF.

The V gene is TRBV6-2 or TRBV6-3, the J gene TRBJ2-1; 9 nucleotides agree with TRBD1. Germline CDR1 MNHEY, CDR2 SVGEGT. This CDR3 comprises 15 residues. With 4 bases clipped from V and 6 bases from J, the junction kept 7 bases outside the gene matches. The CDR3 DNA reads as TGTGCCAGCAGTTTACAGGGGGCTCTATCCAATGAGCAGTTCTTC. Its protein is CASSLQGALSNEQFF.